This entry lists 7 T cell receptor beta chains sequenced from one sample in a study of early T cells in non-severe SARS-CoV-2 infection. TCRdb processed the 5' RACE reads anew with MiXCR; each CDR3 protein has one entry. The sample gives 50,000 to 60,000 distinct CDR3 sequences, more than 7.5% of which show up once; 3% to 3.5% is in the top ten. Sequencing was performed on whole blood. The receptors come from an adult who was a healthcare worker with PCR-confirmed SARS-CoV-2 infection or an uninfected control (not recorded which).

The table lists this clonotype with many counts. CDR3 region: CASSQDLGLAGGEDTQYF. In DNA, the CDR3 is TGTGCCAGCAGCCAAGATTTGGGACTAGCGGGAGGAGAGGATACGCAGTATTTT. The genes are TRBV3-1 and TRBJ2-3; 15 bases are shared with TRBD2. The CDR3 runs 18 residues. Germline values: CDR1 LGHDT, CDR2 YNNKEL (reference sequence). The V gene end was trimmed by 0 bases and the J gene end by 6 bases; junction bases not matched to a gene: 7.

At least ten counts were recorded for this clonotype. The V call is TRBV20-1, the J call TRBJ2-3; a weak D match, TRBD2 (6 bases). Trimming pared 0 bases from V and 2 bases from J, leaving 12 bases between. The CDR3 is made up of 15 amino acids. Germline CDR1 reads DFQATT; CDR2 reads SNEGSKA (reference sequence). In DNA form, the CDR3 reads TGCAGTGCTAGAGATCCGCGGGGAAACACAGATACGCAGTATTTT. Translation gives CSARDPRGNTDTQYF.

The chain couples TRBV11-3 to TRBJ2-1; possibly TRBD2 for D (5 bases). V was pared by 1 base and J by 7 bases, with 14 bases between. Germline V CDR1 and CDR2: SGHNT, YENEEA. This CDR3 is built from 15 residues. In nucleotides, the CDR3 is TGTGCCAGCAGCTTAGGCGCCACCCCGGGGAATGAGCAGTTCTTC. This encodes CASSLGATPGNEQFF.

This clonotype occurred many times. This chain links TRBV5-1 with TRBJ2-5; D may be TRBD2 (5 bases). Germline V gene lookup returns CDR1 SGHRS and CDR2 YFSETQ. The CDR3 has 13 residues. V was cut by 1 base and J by 4 bases, with 8 bases left in between. CDR3: CASSLMGRETQYF. The CDR3 nucleotides are TGCGCCAGCAGCTTGATGGGGAGAGAGACCCAGTACTTC.

A few counts support this clonotype. The V gene is TRBV3-1, the J gene TRBJ2-7; unclear D gene. CDR1 and CDR2 (germline): LGHDT, YNNKEL (reference sequence). Trimming left V 4 bases short and J 4 bases short, with 11 bases between. The CDR3 loop spans 13 amino acids. CDR3: CASSRTALYEQYF. CDR3 DNA: TGTGCCAGCAGCCGAACCGCCCTATACGAGCAGTACTTC.

This chain uses TRBV29-1 with TRBJ1-1; D uncertain. The CDR3 totals 12 residues. Between the trimmed V and J ends, which lost 2 bases and 4 bases, there was a span of 8 bases. Germline assignment: CDR1 SQVTM and CDR2 ANQGSEA. The CDR3: CSVERPPTEAFF. CDR3 sequence (DNA): TGCAGCGTTGAACGGCCCCCCACTGAAGCTTTCTTT.

This clonotype has ten or more counts. The chain carries TRBV20-1 and TRBJ2-1, with 7 bases matching TRBD2. Germline CDR1 is DFQATT and CDR2 is SNEGSKA (reference sequence). CDR3 size: 16 residues. V shed 7 bases, J shed 7 bases, and the junction held 19 bases outside the gene matches. The CDR3 loop is CSVQSIGGSRINEQFF. In DNA, the CDR3 is TGCAGTGTCCAAAGCATAGGCGGGAGTCGAATAAATGAGCAGTTCTTC.